The 31 T cell receptor beta chains presented below share a single source sample, sequenced in a study of cytomegalovirus exposure and HLA in healthy donors. The study ran its PCR with 60 Vbeta and 13 Jbeta primers. The repertoire was sequenced with immunoSEQ multiplex PCR; TCRdb's copy has only in-frame clones and lacks some. The sample yields around 170,000 clones, roughly 80% seen once. Material: PBMCs. The receptors shown here come from a man between 45 and 60 years old in good health and CMV-seronegative.

This chain joins TRBV6-5 and TRBJ2-5; D may be TRBD2 (5 bases). TRBJ2-7 matches the DNA end more closely, so the J call is doubtful. The germline gives CDR1 MNHEY, CDR2 SVGAGI. The CDR3 has 15 amino acids. CDR3 nucleotides: TGTGCCAGCAGTTACTCGTTCGGGGAATCCTACGAGCAGTACTTC. It specifies CASSYSFGESYEQYF.

The rearrangement joins TRBV6-6 to TRBJ2-7; D ambiguous. The CDR3 sequence is 12 residues long. Looked up from germline, CDR1 is MNHNY and CDR2 is SVGAGI (reference sequence). The V and J ends lost 2 bases and 6 bases respectively, with 8 bases between them. CDR3 nucleotides: TGTGCCAGCAGTTACCCGATCGGCGAGCAGTACTTC. Translation gives CASSYPIGEQYF.

The chain is built from TRBV7-2 and TRBJ1-2; D is possibly TRBD1 (5 bases). This CDR3 has 16 residues. Germline CDR1 is SGHTA and CDR2 is FQGNSA. Trimming left V 1 base short and J 1 base short, with 13 bases between. In DNA form, the CDR3 reads TGTGCCAGCAGCTTAGTTGTTTACAGGAATAACTATGGCTACACCTTC. Its translation: CASSLVVYRNNYGYTF.

This chain connects TRBV7-9 to TRBJ2-7; 10 bases map to TRBD1. CDR1 is SEHNR and CDR2 is FQNEAQ in the germline V gene (reference sequence). The CDR3 is 16 residues long. The J segment lost 5 bases and the V segment lost 1 base, leaving 8 bases of the junction unmatched. CDR3 coding DNA: TGTGCCAGCAGCTTAGTAGTGACAGGGGGCGTACACGAGCAGTACTTC. Its translation is CASSLVVTGGVHEQYF.

In its sample, this clone was seen a few times. This chain links TRBV5-5 with TRBJ1-1; D uncertain. Germline CDR1 SGHKS, CDR2 YYEKEE (reference sequence). V lost 3 bases and J 1 base, leaving 7 bases between the germline ends. This CDR3 is 13 amino acids long. The CDR3 bases are TGTGCCAGCAGCTGGCAGGAGAACACTGAAGCTTTCTTT. It specifies CASSWQENTEAFF.

CDR3 protein: CASSEERTYNEQFF. The DNA for the CDR3 is TGTGCCAGCAGTGAGGAGAGAACATACAATGAGCAGTTCTTC. V is TRBV2 and J is TRBJ2-1; no definite D call. The germline CDR1 and CDR2 sequences are SNHLY and FYNNEI. This CDR3 contains 14 residues. Trimming left V 3 bases short and J 4 bases short, with 10 bases between.

V usage is TRBV29-1 and J usage is TRBJ1-1, with D perhaps TRBD1 (6 bases). The CDR3 is made up of 14 amino acids. Per the germline V gene, CDR1 is SQVTM and CDR2 is ANQGSEA. V lost 1 base to trimming and J lost 5 bases, with 14 bases between them. In nucleotides, the CDR3 is TGCAGCGTTGAAGGGGTGGGGGGGGCTACTGAAGCTTTCTTT. It codes for CSVEGVGGATEAFF.

The chain joins TRBV19 to TRBJ2-3, with D perhaps TRBD1 (6 bases). Germline V lookup: CDR1 LNHDA, CDR2 SQIVND (reference sequence). The CDR3 totals 15 residues. V lost 4 bases to trimming and J lost 0 bases, with 11 bases between them. The CDR3 DNA follows: TGTGCCAGTAGTACGGACAGTTACAGCACAGATACGCAGTATTTT. Translation gives CASSTDSYSTDTQYF.

This clone appeared a single time. This chain joins TRBV11-2 and TRBJ1-4; 10 bases align to TRBD1. Germline V gene sequence: CDR1 SGHAT, CDR2 FQNNGV. J lost 6 bases, V lost 5 bases, and 6 bases had no gene match. This CDR3 is built from 15 residues. In nucleotides, the CDR3 is TGTGCCAGCAGCGCCCCCGGGACAGGGGATGAAAAACTGTTTTTT. Residues: CASSAPGTGDEKLFF.

This rearrangement joins TRBV7-8 to TRBJ2-7; D not certain. The germline V gene encodes CDR1 SGHVS and CDR2 FQNEAQ. V was cut by 5 bases and J by 3 bases, with 8 bases left in between. This CDR3 is built from 12 residues. The CDR3 is CASSPSVYEQYF. For the CDR3, the DNA is TGTGCCAGCAGCCCCTCGGTCTACGAGCAGTACTTC.

V is TRBV30 and J is TRBJ1-4; D call uncertain. Germline-derived CDR1 and CDR2 are GTSNPN and SVGIG (reference sequence). Between the trimmed V and J ends, which lost 5 bases and 4 bases, there was a span of 8 bases. This CDR3 is 12 amino acids long. The DNA of the CDR3 is TGTGCCTGGCAATCTATTAATGAAAAACTGTTTTTT. This encodes CAWQSINEKLFF.

This CDR3 reads CASSPGTGDADTQYF. The CDR3 coding sequence is TGTGCCAGCAGCCCGGGGACAGGGGACGCAGATACGCAGTATTTT. J is TRBJ2-3 and V is TRBV5-6; 10 nucleotides match TRBD1. CDR3 length: 15 residues. Germline CDR1 and CDR2: SGHDT and YYEEEE. V shed 4 bases, J shed 4 bases, and the junction held 6 bases outside the gene matches. The whole variable domain, remainder taken from reference TRBV5-6 and TRBJ2-3, is DAGVTQSPTHLIKTRGQQVTLRCSPKSGHDTVSWYQQALGQGPQFIFQYYEEEERQRGNFPDRFSGHQFPNYSSELNVNALLLGDSALYLCASSPGTGDADTQYFGPGTRLTVL.

The chain couples TRBV7-9 to TRBJ1-3; maybe TRBD1 (5 bases). Trimming removed 0 bases at V and 8 bases at J, with 11 bases between. The CDR3 has 14 amino acids. CDR1 and CDR2 from the germline V gene are SEHNR and FQNEAQ (reference sequence). CDR3: CASSLARGEDTIYF. The CDR3 DNA is TGTGCCAGCAGCTTAGCGCGAGGGGAGGACACCATATATTTT.

The rearrangement links TRBV7-2 to TRBJ1-2, with a tentative D call TRBD1 (6 bases). CDR3 length equals 15 residues. V was pared by 1 base and J by 3 bases, with 12 bases between. CDR1 is SGHTA and CDR2 is FQGNSA in the germline V gene. The CDR3 sequence is CASSLGPGDDYGYTF. The CDR3 bases are TGTGCCAGCAGCTTAGGGCCAGGGGACGACTATGGCTACACCTTC.

The gene calls are TRBV7-2 and TRBJ1-6, with D maybe TRBD1 (5 bases). The germline V gene encodes CDR1 SGHTA and CDR2 FQGNSA. V was trimmed by 5 bases and J by 8 bases, leaving 10 bases between them. This CDR3 comprises 13 residues. The CDR3 sequence is CASSPRQYSPLHF. The DNA of the CDR3 is TGTGCCAGCAGCCCCCGACAGTATTCACCCCTCCACTTT.

The rearrangement uses TRBV5-4 and TRBJ2-5; 8 nucleotides agree with TRBD1. Germline V gene sequence: CDR1 SGHNT, CDR2 YYREEE (reference sequence). The CDR3 consists of 15 residues. V shed 5 bases, J shed 5 bases, and the junction held 11 bases outside the gene matches. CDR3 amino acids: CASRLDRGGWETQYF. CDR3 DNA sequence: TGTGCCAGCAGACTCGACAGGGGTGGTTGGGAGACCCAGTACTTC. Complete variable domain (other parts from reference TRBV5-4 and TRBJ2-5): ETGVTQSPTHLIKTRGQQVTLRCSSQSGHNTVSWYQQALGQGPQFIFQYYREEENGRGNFPPRFSGLQFPNYSSELNVNALELDDSALYLCASRLDRGGWETQYFGPGTRLLVL.

V and J are TRBV5-1 and TRBJ2-5, with D possibly being TRBD2 (5 bases). Germline CDR1 and CDR2: SGHRS and YFSETQ. This CDR3 region has 13 residues. V gave up 2 bases and J gave up 2 bases, with 7 bases separating them. The CDR3 DNA sequence: TGCGCCAGCAGCTTCGGGGATCAAGAGACCCAGTACTTC. Amino acids: CASSFGDQETQYF.

A single count supports this clone. The chain links TRBV9 to TRBJ2-6, with D perhaps TRBD2 (5 bases). Germline V gives CDR1 SGDLS, CDR2 YYNGEE. The CDR3 sequence is 17 residues long. Trimming took 4 bases from V and 3 from J, leaving 17 bases between them. The CDR3 nucleotides read TGTGCCAGCAGCCCCCAATCCCCCGGGGTTGGGGCCAACGTCCTGACTTTC. Protein: CASSPQSPGVGANVLTF.

This sequence joins TRBV6-1 and TRBJ1-5, with D perhaps matching TRBD1 (5 bases). V dropped 4 bases and J dropped 5 bases, with 9 bases sitting between them. The V gene's germline CDR1 is MNHNS and CDR2 SASEGT. The CDR3 has 13 residues. The CDR3 sequence is CASSVWGYQPQHF. CDR3 nucleotide sequence: TGTGCCAGCAGTGTCTGGGGCTATCAGCCCCAGCATTTT.

The gene calls are TRBV7-2 and TRBJ2-3, with TRBD2 identical over 9 bases. The V and J ends lost 0 bases and 5 bases, in that order; junction bases with no gene match: 15. Germline V gives CDR1 SGHTA, CDR2 FQGNSA. The CDR3 is made up of 19 amino acids. The DNA of the CDR3 is TGTGCCAGCAGCTTAGCTAGCCCGGGGGTAGCGGGGGTATTAGATACGCAGTATTTT. This gives the protein CASSLASPGVAGVLDTQYF. The full variable domain, its missing parts supplied by reference TRBV7-2 and TRBJ2-3, is GAGVSQSPSNKVTEKGKDVELRCDPISGHTALYWYRQSLGQGLEFLIYFQGNSAPDKSGLPSDRFSAERTGGSVSTLTIQRTQQEDSAVYLCASSLASPGVAGVLDTQYFGPGTRLTVL.

The chain combines TRBV7-2 with TRBJ1-1, with a weak D call TRBD1 (5 bases). The CDR3 spans 13 residues. Germline V gene lookup returns CDR1 SGHTA and CDR2 FQGNSA. V lost 5 bases and J 1 base, leaving 8 bases between the germline ends. The CDR3 sequence is CASSPGGNTEAFF. The CDR3, as DNA: TGTGCCAGCAGCCCCGGGGGGAACACTGAAGCTTTCTTT.

This clone came up once. J is TRBJ2-1 and V is TRBV27; D perhaps matches TRBD2 (5 bases). The CDR3 has 14 amino acids. Germline CDR1 reads MNHEY; CDR2 reads SMNVEV (reference sequence). Trimming took 2 bases from V and 8 from J, leaving 13 bases between them. Written as DNA, the CDR3 is TGTGCCAGCAGTTTAGTTTCGGGGTCGGATGAGCAGTTCTTC. Protein product: CASSLVSGSDEQFF.

This clone was seen a few times. The chain couples TRBV28 to TRBJ2-2; 14 bases are shared with TRBD2. The junction had 11 bases not matched to a gene; V was cut back by 7 bases and J by 4 bases. The germline V gene has CDR1 MDHEN and CDR2 SYDVKM. This CDR3 is built from 18 residues. This CDR3 reads CASIQRGLAGAATGELFF. The DNA for the CDR3 is TGTGCCAGCATCCAAAGGGGACTAGCGGGGGCGGCCACCGGGGAGCTGTTTTTT.

This chain uses TRBV5-1 with TRBJ1-1; D remains ambiguous. CDR3 length: 13 amino acids. The V end lost 4 bases, the J end lost 4 bases, and 11 bases lay between the germline ends. The germline V gene encodes CDR1 SGHRS and CDR2 YFSETQ. CDR3 sequence (DNA): TGCGCCAGCAGCCCCCATCGCGGCACTGAAGCTTTCTTT. It yields the protein CASSPHRGTEAFF.

This clone was detected only a few times. CDR3 DNA sequence: TGTGCCAGCGGTCGGGGGTACGAGCAGTACTTC. Amino acid sequence: CASGRGYEQYF. V is TRBV5-5 and J is TRBJ2-7; tentatively, D is TRBD2 (6 bases). This CDR3 has 11 amino acids. Germline-derived CDR1 and CDR2 are SGHKS and YYEKEE (reference sequence). Trimming pared 7 bases from V and 4 bases from J, leaving 9 bases between.

The chain is built from TRBV6-7 and TRBJ1-2; D unresolved. TRBV6-7 is an open reading frame, and its role is uncertain. V lost 7 bases and J lost 0, with 6 bases in between. The CDR3 runs 12 residues. The CDR3 sequence: CASIVPNYGYTF. In nucleotides, the CDR3 is TGTGCCAGCATCGTCCCTAACTATGGCTACACCTTC.

This clone has only one observation. The chain is built from TRBV19 and TRBJ1-1; D uncertain. Between the trimmed V and J ends, which lost 9 bases and 4 bases, there was a span of 15 bases. The CDR3 spans 13 residues. Per germline, CDR1 LNHDA and CDR2 SQIVND (reference sequence). In DNA form, the CDR3 reads TGTGCCAGCTCCTCCGACATTTCCACTGAAGCTTTCTTT. Protein product: CASSSDISTEAFF.

The chain employs TRBV5-8 and TRBJ2-1; tentative D call: TRBD2 (6 bases). There are 15 residues in the CDR3. From germline, CDR1 is SGHTS and CDR2 YDEGEE. Trimming took off 5 bases at V and 0 bases at J, with 12 bases between the two ends. CDR3 nucleotides: TGTGCCAGCAGGACGGGACTCCGCTCCTACAATGAGCAGTTCTTC. Translating it yields CASRTGLRSYNEQFF.

The gene calls are TRBV6-6 and TRBJ1-2, with a possible D match to TRBD1 (6 bases). Germline V CDR1 and CDR2: MNHNY, SVGAGI (reference sequence). This CDR3 has 15 amino acids. V dropped 6 bases and J dropped 0 bases, with 14 bases sitting between them. CDR3 sequence (DNA): TGTGCCAGCAGACCATTCAGGGGTGCTAACTATGGCTACACCTTC. It codes for CASRPFRGANYGYTF.

V gene TRBV5-8 combines with J gene TRBJ2-2, with D perhaps matching TRBD2 (6 bases). The V gene's germline CDR1 is SGHTS and CDR2 YDEGEE. V was trimmed by 2 bases and J by 7 bases, leaving 15 bases between them. The CDR3 sequence is 15 residues long. In DNA, the CDR3 is TGTGCCAGCAGCTTTCGTCCGGGGGTCATCGGGGAGCTGTTTTTT. It codes for CASSFRPGVIGELFF.

In nucleotides, the CDR3 is TGTGCCAGCAGCGTCTTACTAGCGGGGGGACACACCGGGGAGCTGTTTTTT. This sequence encodes CASSVLLAGGHTGELFF. The J gene is TRBJ2-2, the V gene TRBV9; TRBD2 matches 12 bases. The CDR3 is 17 amino acids. V lost 2 bases, J lost 3 bases, and 5 bases stayed unmatched. CDR1 SGDLS and CDR2 YYNGEE come from the germline V gene.